Below, 31 T cell receptor beta chains from the same sample are listed, as sequenced in a study of post-analysis software for immune sequencing data. Prepared TCR beta cDNA libraries contained unique molecular identifiers. TCRdb itself ran the PCR reads through MiXCR, one entry per CDR3 protein. The sample lists approximately 150,000 distinct CDR3 sequences, about 32% seen once, with roughly 1.6% in the top ten. These receptors' antigens are unknown. Study conclusions and caveats: Included in a set of about 5 TRBV segments more frequent in patients than controls were TRBV5-6, TRBV5-1 and TRBV20-1.

What was sequenced was blood. All receptors derive from a girl between 5 and 17 years old with multiple sclerosis.

This clonotype was counted ten times or more. The chain joins TRBV7-2 to TRBJ2-7, with 13 positions matching TRBD2. There are 19 residues in the CDR3. The V gene's germline CDR1 is SGHTA and CDR2 FQGNSA. V was pared by 2 bases and J by 5 bases, with 15 bases of the junction left unmatched. The CDR3 sequence is CASSLWDMWTSGSLHEQYF. For the CDR3, the DNA is TGTGCCAGCAGCTTATGGGACATGTGGACTAGCGGGAGCCTCCACGAGCAGTACTTC.

About this clonotype: This may be a read error: a much more frequent sequence differs by one nucleotide. J is TRBJ2-1 and V is TRBV12-3 or TRBV12-4; no definite D call. The CDR3 consists of 11 residues. CDR3 bases: TGTGCCAACAGTATTTACAATGAGCAGTTCTTC. This sequence encodes CANSIYNEQFF.

For this clonotype: At one of its ends the junction is not consistent with the germline gene, which may arise from a read error. The chain uses TRBV12-3 or TRBV12-4 and TRBJ1-1, with 7 bases matching TRBD1. This CDR3 is built from 14 residues. CDR3 DNA: TGTGCCAGCAGTCGGGACAGCCTGAACGCTGAAGCTTTCTTT. Translation: CASSRDSLNAEAFF.

This clonotype was counted at least ten times. The chain recombines TRBV6-5 with TRBJ1-5; D gene unclear. Germline CDR1 reads MNHEY; CDR2 reads SVGAGI. This CDR3 comprises 14 residues. Deletions cut 4 bases from V and 0 bases from J, with 7 bases between. The CDR3 sequence: CASSSGYSNQPQHF. CDR3 in DNA: TGTGCCAGCAGTTCGGGATATAGCAATCAGCCCCAGCATTTT.

This clonotype was observed at least ten times. The genes are TRBV29-1 and TRBJ1-4, with D maybe TRBD1 (5 bases). From germline, CDR1 is SQVTM and CDR2 ANQGSEA. Between the trimmed V and J ends, which lost 7 bases and 8 bases, there was a span of 17 bases. The CDR3 is 13 residues long. The CDR3 coding sequence is TGCAGCGCATCACAGGTTCCTACGGAAAAACTGTTTTTT. Translated, it gives CSASQVPTEKLFF.

There are a few counts of this clonotype. The chain joins TRBV20-1 to TRBJ1-5, with D unclear. Germline V lookup: CDR1 DFQATT, CDR2 SNEGSKA (reference sequence). This CDR3 spans 16 amino acids. The germline V and J ends were trimmed by 4 bases and 0 bases, with 16 bases remaining between them. In nucleotides, the CDR3 is TGCAGTGCTACCCAGGTCGAGGGAGCTAGCAATCAGCCCCAGCATTTT. Translated, it gives CSATQVEGASNQPQHF.

This clonotype was observed at least ten times. For the CDR3, the DNA is TGTGCCAGCAGCCGACCCACAGGGTCCGGGGCCAACGTCCTGACTTTC. Its translation is CASSRPTGSGANVLTF. The chain combines TRBV7-9 with TRBJ2-6, with D possibly TRBD1 on 6 matching bases. Germline CDR1 and CDR2: SEHNR and FQNEAQ (reference sequence). The CDR3 runs to 16 residues. V was shortened by 5 bases and J by 4 bases, with 15 bases between the two germline ends.

As to this clonotype: This may stem from a read error, because a much larger clone lies one nucleotide away. The chain couples TRBV10-2 to TRBJ2-7, with D maybe TRBD2 (6 bases). Trimming removed 6 bases at V and 3 bases at J, with 18 bases between. The V gene's germline CDR1 is WSHSY and CDR2 SAAADI. This CDR3 is 15 amino acids long. The CDR3: CASRVWRDTFYEQYF. As DNA, the CDR3 is TGCGCCAGCAGGGTTTGGCGGGATACCTTCTACGAGCAGTACTTC.

The chain uses TRBV12-3 or TRBV12-4 and TRBJ1-1; tentative D call: TRBD1 (5 bases). V lost 5 bases and J lost 1, with 11 bases in between. The CDR3 is made up of 14 amino acids. In DNA, the CDR3 is TGTGCCAGCAGTCTGGGACGCCGGAACACTGAAGCTTTCTTT. It encodes CASSLGRRNTEAFF.

The chain links TRBV25-1 to TRBJ2-7, with D possibly matching TRBD1 (6 bases). In germline, CDR1 is MGHDK, CDR2 SYGVNS. V lost 7 bases and J lost 3, with 16 bases in between. The CDR3 runs to 14 residues. The CDR3 loop is CASTRRGSDYEQYF. The CDR3, as DNA: TGTGCCAGCACACGCAGGGGTTCGGACTACGAGCAGTACTTC.

This clonotype has a count of ten or more. The chain couples TRBV20-1 to TRBJ2-1; 10 nucleotides align to TRBD2. V lost 6 bases to trimming and J lost 0 bases; unmatched junction nucleotides: 11. The length of the CDR3 is 17 residues. Germline CDR1 reads DFQATT; CDR2 reads SNEGSKA (reference sequence). The DNA for the CDR3 is TGCAGTGCGCCGCTAGCGGGAGTCCCAAACTCCTACAATGAGCAGTTCTTC. This sequence encodes CSAPLAGVPNSYNEQFF.

The chain carries TRBV10-3 and TRBJ1-6, with D hard to call. The germline V gene encodes CDR1 ENHRY and CDR2 SYGVKD. This CDR3 has 13 amino acids. V lost 6 bases to trimming and J lost 17 bases, with 20 bases between them. CDR3 residues: CAISLDPDGLIHF. For the CDR3, the DNA is TGTGCCATCAGCTTAGACCCCGATGGGTTGATCCACTTT.

This clonotype has ten or more counts. The chain has TRBV5-1 and TRBJ2-7; maybe TRBD2 (6 bases). The CDR3 is 16 residues long. The V gene lost 0 bases and the J gene lost 6 bases, with 19 bases spanning the gap. Germline V gene data show CDR1 as SGHRS and CDR2 as YFSETQ. The CDR3: CASSLEPGGTRGEQYF. The CDR3 DNA reads as TGCGCCAGCAGCTTGGAGCCAGGCGGGACGAGGGGCGAGCAGTACTTC. Full variable domain (rest looked up from reference TRBV5-1 and TRBJ2-7): KAGVTQTPRYLIKTRGQQVTLSCSPISGHRSVSWYQQTPGQGLQFLFEYFSETQRNKGNFPGRFSGRQFSNSRSEMNVSTLELGDSALYLCASSLEPGGTRGEQYFGPGTRLTVT.

V usage is TRBV7-3 and J usage is TRBJ2-3; tentative D call: TRBD2 (6 bases). Trimming pared 2 bases from V and 5 bases from J, leaving 17 bases between. Germline CDR1 SGHTA, CDR2 FQGTGA. The CDR3 spans 16 residues. As DNA, the CDR3 is TGTGCCAGCAGCTTATACCTGCGCGGAGCGGGAGATACGCAGTATTTT. Protein: CASSLYLRGAGDTQYF.

V and J are TRBV7-2 and TRBJ2-1; 15 bases are shared with TRBD2. CDR1 SGHTA and CDR2 FQGNSA come from the germline V gene. The junction had 16 bases not matched to a gene; V was cut back by 2 bases and J by 14 bases. This CDR3 has 18 amino acids. The CDR3 here is CASSLKGRTSGRAVEKFF. CDR3 DNA sequence: TGTGCCAGCAGCTTAAAGGGGCGGACTAGCGGGAGGGCCGTCGAGAAGTTCTTC. Drawing the rest from reference TRBV7-2 and TRBJ2-1, the complete variable domain is GAGVSQSPSNKVTEKGKDVELRCDPISGHTALYWYRQSLGQGLEFLIYFQGNSAPDKSGLPSDRFSAERTGGSVSTLTIQRTQQEDSAVYLCASSLKGRTSGRAVEKFFGPGTRLTVL.

This clonotype showed up many times. This chain links TRBV5-1 with TRBJ2-3; D remains ambiguous. This CDR3 contains 11 residues. V shed 4 bases and J shed 6 bases, with 6 bases lying between them. Germline lookup yields CDR1 SGHRS and CDR2 YFSETQ. The CDR3 sequence is CASSVLDTQYF. In DNA, the CDR3 is TGCGCCAGCAGCGTCCTGGATACGCAGTATTTT.

The chain has TRBV20-1 and TRBJ2-1; D not certain. The germline gives CDR1 DFQATT, CDR2 SNEGSKA (reference sequence). This CDR3 spans 13 amino acids. V gave up 6 bases and J gave up 0 bases, with 9 bases separating them. CDR3 loop: CSARHGSYNEQFF. CDR3 nucleotides: TGCAGTGCCCGTCACGGCTCCTACAATGAGCAGTTCTTC.

This clonotype was detected a few times. The gene calls are TRBV2 and TRBJ1-1; D ambiguous. Trimming took 6 bases from V and 0 from J, leaving 14 bases between them. The CDR3 is 15 residues long. Per the germline V gene, CDR1 is SNHLY and CDR2 is FYNNEI. The CDR3 is CASRLDQLMNTEAFF. The CDR3 DNA is TGTGCCAGCAGGCTTGACCAGCTAATGAACACTGAAGCTTTCTTT.

J is TRBJ2-1 and V is TRBV3-1; D is perhaps TRBD2 (5 bases). From germline, CDR1 is LGHDT and CDR2 YNNKEL (reference sequence). The CDR3 runs to 12 residues. V was cut by 1 base and J by 7 bases, with 5 bases left in between. This CDR3 is CASSQAGNEQFF. Written as DNA, the CDR3 is TGTGCCAGCAGCCAAGCGGGAAATGAGCAGTTCTTC.

The chain uses TRBV6-6 and TRBJ2-1, with 7 bases aligning to TRBD1. V lost 6 bases, J lost 9 bases, and 8 bases stayed unmatched. Germline lookup yields CDR1 MNHNY and CDR2 SVGAGI (reference sequence). This CDR3 is 13 amino acids long. In nucleotides, the CDR3 is TGTGCCAGCAGACCGACAGGGCAGGGTGAGCAGTTCTTC. Translating it yields CASRPTGQGEQFF.

In DNA, the CDR3 is TGTGCCAGCAGCCCAAGCGGGAGAGGTGAAGAGACCCAGTACTTC. Amino acids: CASSPSGRGEETQYF. The chain is built from TRBV7-3 and TRBJ2-5; 8 bases agree with TRBD2. V lost 5 bases, J lost 3 bases, and 8 bases stayed unmatched. Germline V gene lookup returns CDR1 SGHTA and CDR2 FQGTGA. The CDR3 extends over 15 amino acids.

V and J are TRBV7-2 and TRBJ2-1; possibly TRBD2 for D (6 bases). Trimming shortened V by 5 bases and J by 7 bases, and 15 bases separated the two germline ends. CDR3 length: 14 amino acids. CDR1 is SGHTA and CDR2 is FQGNSA in the germline V gene. The CDR3 reads CASSPRRDGNEQFF. The DNA of the CDR3 is TGTGCCAGCAGCCCCAGGAGGGATGGGAATGAGCAGTTCTTC.

This clonotype was seen only a few times. The V gene is TRBV28, the J gene TRBJ2-5; D is undetermined. There are 9 residues in the CDR3. The germline V gene encodes CDR1 MDHEN and CDR2 SYDVKM. CDR3 residues: CAMDGPPYF. CDR3 in DNA: TGTGCTATGGATGGGCCCCCGTACTTC.

This clonotype has more than one count but fewer than ten. The chain couples TRBV9 to TRBJ2-3; possibly TRBD1 for D (8 bases). V lost 3 bases and J lost 8, with 22 bases in between. CDR3 length: 16 amino acids. Germline lookup yields CDR1 SGDLS and CDR2 YYNGEE. As DNA, the CDR3 is TGTGCCAGCAGCGCCGTGGACAGGGAGGGCTCAGGTACGCAGTATTTT. The encoded protein is CASSAVDREGSGTQYF. Filled out from reference TRBV9 and TRBJ2-3, the complete variable domain reads DSGVTQTPKHLITATGQRVTLRCSPRSGDLSVYWYQQSLDQGLQFLIQYYNGEERAKGNILERFSAQQFPDLHSELNLSSLELGDSALYFCASSAVDREGSGTQYFGPGTRLTVL.

For this clonotype: The junction and the germline gene differ at one end; a read error may be behind it. The chain has TRBV6-6 and TRBJ2-5; D not resolved. Germline V gene lookup returns CDR1 MNHNY and CDR2 SVGAGI (reference sequence). The CDR3 consists of 11 residues. In DNA, the CDR3 is TGTGCCAGCGGTTACTTGCAGGATAAGTACTTC. Translating gives CASGYLQDKYF.

This clonotype was found many times. The rearrangement uses TRBV5-6 and TRBJ2-1; D ambiguous. V shed 2 bases and J shed 8 bases, with 17 bases lying between them. This CDR3 comprises 15 residues. CDR1 is SGHDT, CDR2 YYEEEE, per germline. This CDR3 reads CASSFFELRSDEQFF. The CDR3 DNA follows: TGTGCCAGCAGCTTTTTCGAGCTTAGATCAGATGAGCAGTTCTTC.

The gene calls are TRBV11-2 and TRBJ1-2, with 8 bases lining up with TRBD1. V was clipped by 3 bases and J by 8 bases; unmatched bases: 5. Germline values: CDR1 SGHAT, CDR2 FQNNGV. The CDR3 extends over 13 amino acids. The CDR3 spells CASSFGTGGGYTF. The CDR3 coding sequence is TGTGCCAGCAGCTTCGGGACAGGTGGAGGCTACACCTTC.

This clonotype was observed a few times. A read error may explain this, as a much larger clone is one base away. This chain links TRBV4-1 with TRBJ2-1; maybe TRBD2 (6 bases). The germline gives CDR1 MGHRA, CDR2 YSYEKL. Trimming removed 4 bases from V and 13 bases from J, with 26 bases in between. The length of the CDR3 is 16 residues. CDR3 sequence: CASSPQPTGVRETQFF. The DNA of the CDR3 is TGCGCCAGCAGCCCTCAACCTACGGGAGTTCGGGAGACCCAGTTCTTC.

This clonotype was seen repeatedly, ten times or more. The chain carries TRBV20-1 and TRBJ1-2; TRBD1 might be the D (6 bases). This CDR3 spans 11 amino acids. CDR1 and CDR2 from the germline V gene are DFQATT and SNEGSKA (reference sequence). Trimming removed 5 bases from V and 8 bases from J, with 12 bases in between. The CDR3 coding sequence is TGCAGTGCTCCACAGGGATCCGGCTACACCTTC. Translating gives CSAPQGSGYTF.

This clonotype was counted between two and nine times. A much bigger clone sits one base away, suggesting this may be a read error. The chain recombines TRBV20-1 with TRBJ2-1, with 10 bases matching TRBD2. Germline V gives CDR1 DFQATT, CDR2 SNEGSKA (reference sequence). Germline trimming cut 1 base from V and 7 bases from J; bases unmatched to any gene: 4. This CDR3 is 14 amino acids long. CDR3 protein: CSARGSGRVNEQFF. CDR3 DNA: TGCAGTGCTAGAGGCAGCGGGAGGGTTAATGAGCAGTTCTTC.

The sample holds many counts of this clonotype. V gene TRBV6-6 combines with J gene TRBJ2-5, with TRBD1 as a possible D gene (5 bases). V lost 6 bases and J lost 4, with 12 bases in between. The CDR3 runs 13 residues. CDR1 and CDR2 (germline): MNHNY, SVGAGI (reference sequence). In DNA form, the CDR3 reads TGTGCCAGCAGCGCCCGACAGACAGAGACCCAGTACTTC. Its translation: CASSARQTETQYF.